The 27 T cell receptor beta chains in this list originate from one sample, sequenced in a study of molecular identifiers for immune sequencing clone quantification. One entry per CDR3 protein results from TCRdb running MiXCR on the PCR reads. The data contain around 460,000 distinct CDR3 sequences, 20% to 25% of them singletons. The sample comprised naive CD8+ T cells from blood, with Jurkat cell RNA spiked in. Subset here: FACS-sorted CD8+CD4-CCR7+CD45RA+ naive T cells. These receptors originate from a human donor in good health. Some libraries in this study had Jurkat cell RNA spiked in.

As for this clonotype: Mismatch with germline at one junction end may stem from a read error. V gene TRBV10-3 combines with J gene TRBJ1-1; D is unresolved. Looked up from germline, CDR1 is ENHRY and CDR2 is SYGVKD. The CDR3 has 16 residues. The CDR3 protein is CAVSPDGPRGNTEAFF. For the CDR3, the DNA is TGTGCCGTCAGCCCAGACGGGCCCCGGGGGAACACTGAAGCTTTCTTT.

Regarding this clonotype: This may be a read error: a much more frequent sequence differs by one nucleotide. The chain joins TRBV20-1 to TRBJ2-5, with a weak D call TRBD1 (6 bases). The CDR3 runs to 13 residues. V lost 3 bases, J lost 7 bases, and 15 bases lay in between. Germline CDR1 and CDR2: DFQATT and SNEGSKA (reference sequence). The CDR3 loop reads CSARGASFGTQYF. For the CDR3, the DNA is TGCAGTGCTAGGGGGGCTAGTTTTGGGACCCAGTACTTC.

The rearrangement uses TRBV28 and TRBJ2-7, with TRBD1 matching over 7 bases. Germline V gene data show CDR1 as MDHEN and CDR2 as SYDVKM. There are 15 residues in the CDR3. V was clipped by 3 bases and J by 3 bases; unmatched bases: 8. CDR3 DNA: TGTGCCAGCAGTTTCATAGTGACAGGGAACTACGAGCAGTACTTC. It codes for CASSFIVTGNYEQYF.

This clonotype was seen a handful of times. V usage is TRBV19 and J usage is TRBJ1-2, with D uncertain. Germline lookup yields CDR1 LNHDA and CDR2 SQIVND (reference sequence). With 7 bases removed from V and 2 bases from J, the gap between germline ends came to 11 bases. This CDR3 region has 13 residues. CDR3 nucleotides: TGTGCCAGTAACCCTCAACAAAACTATGGCTACACCTTC. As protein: CASNPQQNYGYTF.

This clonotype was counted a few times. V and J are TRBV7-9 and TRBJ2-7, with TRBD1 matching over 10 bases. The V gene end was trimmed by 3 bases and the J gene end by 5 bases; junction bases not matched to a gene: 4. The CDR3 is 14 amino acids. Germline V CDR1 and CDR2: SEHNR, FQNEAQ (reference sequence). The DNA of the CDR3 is TGTGCCAGCAGCTTGGGGACAGGGGTTAACGAGCAGTACTTC. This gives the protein CASSLGTGVNEQYF.

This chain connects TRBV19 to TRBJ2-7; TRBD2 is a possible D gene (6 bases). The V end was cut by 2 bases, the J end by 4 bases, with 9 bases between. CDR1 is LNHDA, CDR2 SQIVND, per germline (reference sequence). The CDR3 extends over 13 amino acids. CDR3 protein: CASSIIGGYEQYF. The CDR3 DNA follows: TGTGCCAGTAGTATAATCGGGGGATACGAGCAGTACTTC.

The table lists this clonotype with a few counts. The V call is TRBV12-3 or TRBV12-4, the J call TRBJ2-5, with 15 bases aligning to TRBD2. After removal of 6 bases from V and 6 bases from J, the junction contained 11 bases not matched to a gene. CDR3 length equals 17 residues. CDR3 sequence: CASSQGPGTSGGKTQYF. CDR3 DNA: TGTGCCAGCAGCCAGGGTCCCGGGACTAGCGGGGGGAAGACCCAGTACTTC.

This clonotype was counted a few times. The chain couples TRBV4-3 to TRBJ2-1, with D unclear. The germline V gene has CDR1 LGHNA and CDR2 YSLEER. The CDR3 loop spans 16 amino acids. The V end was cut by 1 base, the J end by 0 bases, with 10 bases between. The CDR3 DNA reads TGCGCCAGCAGCCAAGGGGCAGGTTCCTCCTACAATGAGCAGTTCTTC. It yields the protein CASSQGAGSSYNEQFF.

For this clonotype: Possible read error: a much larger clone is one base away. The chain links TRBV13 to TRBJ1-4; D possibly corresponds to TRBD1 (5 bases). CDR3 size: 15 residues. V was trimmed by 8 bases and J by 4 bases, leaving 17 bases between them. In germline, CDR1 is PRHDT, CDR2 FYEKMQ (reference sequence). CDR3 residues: CASGIQGRNNEKLFF. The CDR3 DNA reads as TGTGCCAGCGGCATTCAGGGACGGAATAATGAAAAACTGTTTTTT.

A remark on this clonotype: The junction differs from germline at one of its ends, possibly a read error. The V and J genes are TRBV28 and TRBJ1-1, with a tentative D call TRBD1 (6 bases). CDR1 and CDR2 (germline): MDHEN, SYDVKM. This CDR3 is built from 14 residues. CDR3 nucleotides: TGTGCCAGCAGTCAGACAGGCGGGGACACTGGAGCTTTCTTT. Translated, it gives CASSQTGGDTGAFF.

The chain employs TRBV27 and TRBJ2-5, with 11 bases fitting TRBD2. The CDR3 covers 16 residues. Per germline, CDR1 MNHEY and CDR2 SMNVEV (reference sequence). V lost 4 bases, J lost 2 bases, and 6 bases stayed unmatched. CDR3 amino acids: CASSSRLAGLQETQYF. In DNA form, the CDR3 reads TGTGCCAGCAGTTCCCGACTAGCGGGATTACAAGAGACCCAGTACTTC.

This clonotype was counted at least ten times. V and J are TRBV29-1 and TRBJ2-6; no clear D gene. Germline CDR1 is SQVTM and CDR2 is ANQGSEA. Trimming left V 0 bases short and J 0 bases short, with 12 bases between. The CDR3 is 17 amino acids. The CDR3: CSVEDYKSYSGANVLTF. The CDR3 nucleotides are TGCAGCGTTGAAGACTACAAGTCCTACTCTGGGGCCAACGTCCTGACTTTC.

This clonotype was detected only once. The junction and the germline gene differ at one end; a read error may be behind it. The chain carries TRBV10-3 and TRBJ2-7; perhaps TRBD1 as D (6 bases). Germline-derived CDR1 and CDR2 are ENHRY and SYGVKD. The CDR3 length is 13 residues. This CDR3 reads CAIRDSSSYEQCF. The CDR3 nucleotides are TGTGCCATCAGGGACAGTTCTTCCTACGAGCAGTGCTTC.

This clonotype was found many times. CDR3 sequence (DNA): TGCAGCGTTGTCGGGGTAGCCGGGGAGCTGTTTTTT. Its translation is CSVVGVAGELFF. J is TRBJ2-2 and V is TRBV29-1; maybe TRBD2 (5 bases). V shed 4 bases and J shed 6 bases, with 9 bases lying between them. CDR3 length equals 12 residues. Per germline, CDR1 SQVTM and CDR2 ANQGSEA.

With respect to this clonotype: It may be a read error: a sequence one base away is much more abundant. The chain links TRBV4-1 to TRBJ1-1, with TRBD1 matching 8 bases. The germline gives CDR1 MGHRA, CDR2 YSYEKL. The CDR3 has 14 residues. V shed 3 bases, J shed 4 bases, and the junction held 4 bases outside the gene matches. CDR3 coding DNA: TGCGCCAGCAGCCAGGGACAGGAAAGCACTGAAGCTTTCTTT. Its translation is CASSQGQESTEAFF.

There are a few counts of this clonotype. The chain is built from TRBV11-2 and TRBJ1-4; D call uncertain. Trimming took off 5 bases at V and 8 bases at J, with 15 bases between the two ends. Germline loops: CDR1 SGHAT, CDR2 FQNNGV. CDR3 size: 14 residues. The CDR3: CASSNRAGYEKLFF. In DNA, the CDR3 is TGTGCCAGCAGCAACCGAGCGGGCTACGAAAAACTGTTTTTT.

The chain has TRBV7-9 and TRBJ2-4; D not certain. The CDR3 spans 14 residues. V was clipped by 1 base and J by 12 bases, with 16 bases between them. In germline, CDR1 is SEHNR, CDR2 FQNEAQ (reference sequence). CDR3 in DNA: TGTGCCAGCAGCTTAGTAGGTCTGGGTGACGCTCAGTACTTC. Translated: CASSLVGLGDAQYF.

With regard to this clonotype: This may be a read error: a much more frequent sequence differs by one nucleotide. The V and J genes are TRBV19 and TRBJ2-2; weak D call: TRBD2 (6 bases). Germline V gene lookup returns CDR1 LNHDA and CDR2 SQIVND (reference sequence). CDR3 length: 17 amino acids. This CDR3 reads CASSIDREWVNTGELLF. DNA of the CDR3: TGTGCCAGTAGTATAGATCGGGAGTGGGTGAACACCGGGGAGCTGCTTTTT.

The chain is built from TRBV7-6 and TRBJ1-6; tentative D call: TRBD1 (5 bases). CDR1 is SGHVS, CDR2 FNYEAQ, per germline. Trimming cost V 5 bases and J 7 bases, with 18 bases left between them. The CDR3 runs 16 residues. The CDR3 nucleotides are TGTGCCAGCAGCCGCAACCGGGACTATGAGAATTCACCCCTCCACTTT. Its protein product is CASSRNRDYENSPLHF.

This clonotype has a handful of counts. The CDR3 nucleotides are TGTGCCAGCAGTTTCCAGGGGATCAATGAGCAGTTCTTC. Its protein product is CASSFQGINEQFF. The gene calls are TRBV12-3 or TRBV12-4 and TRBJ2-1, with TRBD1 as a possible D gene (6 bases). The V gene lost 3 bases and the J gene lost 6 bases, with 9 bases spanning the gap. This CDR3 is 13 amino acids long.

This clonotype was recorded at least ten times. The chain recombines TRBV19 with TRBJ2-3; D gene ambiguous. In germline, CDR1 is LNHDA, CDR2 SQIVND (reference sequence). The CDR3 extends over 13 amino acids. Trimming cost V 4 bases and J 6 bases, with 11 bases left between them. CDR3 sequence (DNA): TGTGCCAGTAGTAAACATTCCGCGGATACGCAGTATTTT. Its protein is CASSKHSADTQYF.

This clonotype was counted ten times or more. The CDR3 DNA reads TGTGCCAGCAGTCCAGGACAGGGAAGCCTCGAAAAACTGTTTTTT. Its translation: CASSPGQGSLEKLFF. This chain connects TRBV28 to TRBJ1-4; 8 bases line up with TRBD1. Trimming removed 5 bases from V and 8 bases from J; junction bases left unmatched: 10. The CDR3 length is 15 residues. CDR1 MDHEN and CDR2 SYDVKM come from the germline V gene. The full variable domain, rest sourced from reference TRBV28 and TRBJ1-4, is DVKVTQSSRYLVKRTGEKVFLECVQDMDHENMFWYRQDPGLGLRLIYFSYDVKMKEKGDIPEGYSVSREKKERFSLILESASTNQTSMYLCASSPGQGSLEKLFFGSGTQLSVL.

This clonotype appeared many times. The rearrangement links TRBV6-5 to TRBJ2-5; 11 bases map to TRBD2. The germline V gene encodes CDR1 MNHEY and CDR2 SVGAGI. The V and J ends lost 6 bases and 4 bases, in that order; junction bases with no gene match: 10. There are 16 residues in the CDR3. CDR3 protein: CASRNNPGLAAETQYF. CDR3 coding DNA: TGTGCCAGCAGAAACAACCCGGGACTAGCGGCAGAGACCCAGTACTTC.

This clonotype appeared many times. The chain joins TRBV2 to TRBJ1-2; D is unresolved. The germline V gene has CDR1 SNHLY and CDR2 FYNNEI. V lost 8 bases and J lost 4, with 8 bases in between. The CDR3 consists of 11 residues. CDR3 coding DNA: TGTGCCAGCTATTCCCTCTATGGCTACACCTTC. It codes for CASYSLYGYTF. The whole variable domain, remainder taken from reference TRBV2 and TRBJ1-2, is EPEVTQTPSHQVTQMGQEVILRCVPISNHLYFYWYRQILGQKVEFLVSFYNNEISEKSEIFDDQFSVERPDGSNFTLKIRSTKLEDSAMYFCASYSLYGYTFGSGTRLTVV.

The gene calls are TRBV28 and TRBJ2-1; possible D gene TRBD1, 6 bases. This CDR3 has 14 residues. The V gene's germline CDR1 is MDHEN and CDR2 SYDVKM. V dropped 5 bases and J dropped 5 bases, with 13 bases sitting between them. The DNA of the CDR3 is TGTGCCAGCAGTGCCCGGGACACCGACAATGAGCAGTTCTTC. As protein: CASSARDTDNEQFF.

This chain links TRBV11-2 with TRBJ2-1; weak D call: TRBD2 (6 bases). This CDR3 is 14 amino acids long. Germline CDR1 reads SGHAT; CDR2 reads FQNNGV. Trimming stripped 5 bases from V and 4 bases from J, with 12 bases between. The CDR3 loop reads CASSTGLRYNEQFF. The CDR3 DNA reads TGTGCCAGCAGCACGGGACTCAGGTACAATGAGCAGTTCTTC.

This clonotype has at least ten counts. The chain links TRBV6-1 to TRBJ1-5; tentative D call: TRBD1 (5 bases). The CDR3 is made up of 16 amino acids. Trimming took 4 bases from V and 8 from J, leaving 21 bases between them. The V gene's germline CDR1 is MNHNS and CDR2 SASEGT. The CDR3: CASSGGRLRGHEPQHF. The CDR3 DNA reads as TGTGCCAGCAGTGGAGGTAGGCTAAGGGGTCATGAGCCCCAGCATTTT.